Presented here are 18 T cell receptor beta chains from one specimen sequenced in a study of human T cells and chemical hapten exposure. TCRdb recomputed calls from the RACE reads with MiXCR, one row per CDR3 protein. Found here are around 45,000 distinct CDR3 sequences, 4% to 4.5% of them singletons; the top ten hold roughly 5.8%. Time point meaning: healthy volunteer bleed at 2 weeks. Someone pulled total RNA out of unfractionated whole blood. Material for sequencing was whole blood. These receptors originate from a human donor in good health. Some clones in this sample may be carry-over from other donors' samples.

This chain joins TRBV28 and TRBJ2-3; D uncertain. Germline CDR1 MDHEN, CDR2 SYDVKM. Trimming removed 3 bases from V and 4 bases from J, with 8 bases in between. The CDR3 consists of 13 residues. The DNA of the CDR3 is TGTGCCAGCAGTTTGTGGGGTGCAGATACGCAGTATTTT. Its protein is CASSLWGADTQYF. Filled out from reference TRBV28 and TRBJ2-3, the complete variable domain reads DVKVTQSSRYLVKRTGEKVFLECVQDMDHENMFWYRQDPGLGLRLIYFSYDVKMKEKGDIPEGYSVSREKKERFSLILESASTNQTSMYLCASSLWGADTQYFGPGTRLTVL.

This clonotype showed up just a few times. The V call is TRBV10-3, the J call TRBJ1-5; D is uncertain. The CDR3 consists of 15 residues. Germline V gene data show CDR1 as ENHRY and CDR2 as SYGVKD. V was shortened by 4 bases and J by 2 bases, with 12 bases between the two germline ends. The CDR3 DNA sequence: TGTGCCATCAGTGCGTCCCGGGAGGGCAATCAGCCCCAGCATTTT. Translating gives CAISASREGNQPQHF.

The chain uses TRBV3-1 and TRBJ2-3; the match to TRBD1 covers 9 bases. Trimming cost V 5 bases and J 7 bases; bases outside gene matches: 7. Germline lookup yields CDR1 LGHDT and CDR2 YNNKEL (reference sequence). CDR3 length: 14 residues. The CDR3 DNA sequence: TGTGCCAGCAGCGGTCTTGACAGGGGGAATACGCAGTATTTT. Translated: CASSGLDRGNTQYF.

This clonotype appeared a few times. The V call is TRBV5-6, the J call TRBJ1-2; no clear D gene. The germline V and J ends were trimmed by 0 bases and 2 bases, with 20 bases remaining between them. Germline-derived CDR1 and CDR2 are SGHDT and YYEEEE. The CDR3 contains 18 residues. DNA for the CDR3: TGTGCCAGCAGCTTGGTCGCCCAGGTTAATCCTTCGAACTATGGCTACACCTTC. Translated, it gives CASSLVAQVNPSNYGYTF.

Ten or more counts support this clonotype. The J gene is TRBJ1-1, the V gene TRBV7-8; no definite D call. This CDR3 is built from 16 residues. Germline CDR1 is SGHVS and CDR2 is FQNEAQ. V lost 1 base, J lost 4 bases, and 16 bases lay in between. The CDR3 DNA reads TGTGCCAGCAGCTTAGAAAGTCAAGGGATTCCCACTGAAGCTTTCTTT. Its protein is CASSLESQGIPTEAFF.

This clonotype was observed many times. The chain couples TRBV2 to TRBJ2-7; D ambiguous. Trimming cost V 2 bases and J 2 bases, with 10 bases left between them. The V gene's germline CDR1 is SNHLY and CDR2 FYNNEI. CDR3 length equals 14 residues. The CDR3: CASSEKGSPYEQYF. In DNA form, the CDR3 reads TGTGCCAGCAGTGAAAAAGGTTCCCCCTACGAGCAGTACTTC. The full variable domain, completed using reference TRBV2 and TRBJ2-7, is EPEVTQTPSHQVTQMGQEVILRCVPISNHLYFYWYRQILGQKVEFLVSFYNNEISEKSEIFDDQFSVERPDGSNFTLKIRSTKLEDSAMYFCASSEKGSPYEQYFGPGTRLTVT.

This clonotype has ten or more counts. The J gene is TRBJ1-2, the V gene TRBV6-1, with D perhaps matching TRBD1 (6 bases). The germline V and J ends were trimmed by 4 bases and 6 bases, with 12 bases remaining between them. Germline V gene sequence: CDR1 MNHNS, CDR2 SASEGT. The CDR3 sequence is 13 residues long. The chain's CDR3 is CASSVGDNHGYTF. CDR3 DNA sequence: TGTGCCAGCAGTGTGGGGGACAACCATGGCTACACCTTC.

The V gene is TRBV15, the J gene TRBJ1-2, with D uncertain. Germline lookup yields CDR1 LNHNV and CDR2 YYDKDF (reference sequence). The CDR3 is 13 amino acids. Trimming removed 0 bases at V and 8 bases at J, with 10 bases between. The CDR3 protein is CATSRESLPGYTF. The CDR3 nucleotides are TGTGCCACCAGCAGAGAAAGTCTACCCGGCTACACCTTC.

Details on this clonotype: This sequence may be a read error, since a much larger clone differs from it by one base. V and J are TRBV11-2 and TRBJ2-1; either TRBD1 or TRBD2 may supply D (5 bases each). The CDR3 length is 11 residues. Germline V gene data show CDR1 as SGHAT and CDR2 as FQNNGV. V was cut by 5 bases and J by 14 bases, with 13 bases left in between. CDR3 residues: CASSPRDREFF. As DNA, the CDR3 is TGTGCCAGCAGCCCCCGGGACCGGGAGTTCTTC.

This clonotype has a handful of counts. The chain links TRBV23-1 to TRBJ2-1, with D possibly being TRBD2 (6 bases). TRBV23-1 belongs to the ORF category, with a function that is uncertain. The CDR3 totals 17 residues. V lost 4 bases and J 4 bases, leaving 20 bases between the germline ends. The CDR3 DNA sequence: TGCGCCAGCAGTCGATCTGTGTCGGGGGAGATGTACAATGAGCAGTTCTTC. Translating gives CASSRSVSGEMYNEQFF.

The chain uses TRBV11-1 and TRBJ1-1, with D hard to call. With 2 bases removed from V and 7 bases from J, the gap between germline ends came to 11 bases. CDR1 SGHAT and CDR2 FQDESV come from the germline V gene (reference sequence). CDR3 length equals 13 residues. The CDR3 DNA reads TGTGCCAGCAGCTTATCGCCATTAGATGAAGCTTTCTTT. It yields the protein CASSLSPLDEAFF.

Details on this clonotype: This could be a read error, since a much larger clone is one nucleotide away. The gene calls are TRBV28 and TRBJ2-3; a possible D gene is TRBD1 (5 bases). Trimming left V 7 bases short and J 1 base short, with 15 bases between. Per the germline V gene, CDR1 is MDHEN and CDR2 is SYDVKM. CDR3 size: 15 residues. CDR3 protein: CASTPQVMGTDTQYF. For the CDR3, the DNA is TGTGCCAGCACCCCACAGGTGATGGGCACAGATACGCAGTATTTT.

This clonotype occurred many times. The chain recombines TRBV28 with TRBJ2-1; the match to TRBD2 covers 11 bases. The CDR3 consists of 16 residues. The V and J ends lost 3 bases and 5 bases, in that order; junction bases with no gene match: 6. The germline CDR1 and CDR2 sequences are MDHEN and SYDVKM. The CDR3 is CASSFLGLADHNEQFF. The CDR3 DNA reads TGTGCCAGCAGTTTCCTGGGACTAGCGGATCACAATGAGCAGTTCTTC.

This clonotype was seen a few times. The CDR3 DNA reads TGTGCCAGCAGCCAAGGGACCACTCAGGGCTACACCTTC. Translation: CASSQGTTQGYTF. The gene calls are TRBV14 and TRBJ1-2, with D unresolved. The CDR3 runs to 13 residues. Trimming took 1 base from V and 8 from J, leaving 11 bases between them. Germline CDR1 is SGHDN and CDR2 is FVKESK.

This clonotype was seen repeatedly, ten times or more. This chain uses TRBV28 with TRBJ2-2, with TRBD2 matching 14 bases. The CDR3 has 17 amino acids. V lost 6 bases to trimming and J lost 1 base; unmatched junction nucleotides: 4. Germline V gene data show CDR1 as MDHEN and CDR2 as SYDVKM. The CDR3 here is CASRRLAGGGNTGELFF. As DNA, the CDR3 is TGTGCCAGCAGACGACTAGCGGGAGGGGGGAACACCGGGGAGCTGTTTTTT.

About this clonotype: This may be a read error, as it is one base from a much larger clone. The chain is built from TRBV7-2 and TRBJ1-4; D unclear. This CDR3 comprises 15 residues. Germline values: CDR1 SGHTA, CDR2 FQGNSA. Trimming pared 2 bases from V and 1 base from J, leaving 8 bases between. CDR3 DNA: TGTGCCAGCAGCTTAAACAGAGAAACTAATGAAAAACTGTTTTTT. Its translation is CASSLNRETNEKLFF.

This clonotype was picked up many times. The V call is TRBV29-1, the J call TRBJ2-7; TRBD1 is a possible D gene (7 bases). The CDR3 is 12 amino acids. V lost 7 bases, J lost 9 bases, and 19 bases lay in between. CDR1 SQVTM and CDR2 ANQGSEA come from the germline V gene. The DNA of the CDR3 is TGCAGCGGACGACAGGGAGGAGGCGGGCAGTACTTC. It codes for CSGRQGGGGQYF.

The chain has TRBV27 and TRBJ1-4; tentatively, D is TRBD1 (6 bases). The germline gives CDR1 MNHEY, CDR2 SMNVEV (reference sequence). This CDR3 has 15 residues. Trimming removed 2 bases from V and 7 bases from J, with 14 bases in between. The CDR3 region is CASSLRGARVEKLFF. For the CDR3, the DNA is TGTGCCAGCAGTTTAAGGGGGGCGCGGGTTGAAAAACTGTTTTTT.